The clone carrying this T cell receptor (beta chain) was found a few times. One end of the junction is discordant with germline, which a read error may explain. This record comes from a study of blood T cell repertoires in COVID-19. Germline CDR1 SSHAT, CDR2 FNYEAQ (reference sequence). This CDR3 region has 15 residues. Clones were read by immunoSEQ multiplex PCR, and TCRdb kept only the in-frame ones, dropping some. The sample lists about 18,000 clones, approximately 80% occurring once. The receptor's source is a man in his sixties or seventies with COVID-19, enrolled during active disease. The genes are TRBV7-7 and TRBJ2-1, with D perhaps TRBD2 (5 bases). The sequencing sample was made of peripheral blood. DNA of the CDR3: TGTGCTAGCAGCCAACGGCACTCCGGGGAGAATGAGCAGTTCTTC. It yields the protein CASSQRHSGENEQFF.